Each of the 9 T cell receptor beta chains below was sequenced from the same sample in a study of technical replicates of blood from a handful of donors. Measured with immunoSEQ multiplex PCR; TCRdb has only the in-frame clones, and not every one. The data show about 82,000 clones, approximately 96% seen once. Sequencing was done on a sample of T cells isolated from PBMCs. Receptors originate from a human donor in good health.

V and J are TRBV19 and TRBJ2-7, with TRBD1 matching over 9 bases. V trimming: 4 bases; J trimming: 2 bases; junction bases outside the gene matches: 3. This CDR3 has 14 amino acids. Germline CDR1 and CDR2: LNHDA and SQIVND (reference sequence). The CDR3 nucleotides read TGTGCCAGTAGTAAGGACAGGGGACCCTACGAGCAGTACTTC. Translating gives CASSKDRGPYEQYF.

CDR3 in amino acids: CASSFLAGGTDTQYF. The DNA for the CDR3 is TGTGCCAGCAGTTTTCTAGCGGGAGGTACAGATACGCAGTATTTT. The chain couples TRBV28 to TRBJ2-3, with 11 bases lining up with TRBD2. Germline V lookup: CDR1 MDHEN, CDR2 SYDVKM. The CDR3 sequence is 15 residues long. J gave up 3 bases and V 3 bases, and 2 bases lay outside the gene matches.

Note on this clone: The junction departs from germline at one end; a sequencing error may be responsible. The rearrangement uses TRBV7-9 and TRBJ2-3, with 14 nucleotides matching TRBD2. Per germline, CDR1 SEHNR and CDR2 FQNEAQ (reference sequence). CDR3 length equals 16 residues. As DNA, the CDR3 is TGTGCCAGCAGCCAAGGGACTAGCGGGAGCATAGATACGCAGTATTTT. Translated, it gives CASSQGTSGSIDTQYF.

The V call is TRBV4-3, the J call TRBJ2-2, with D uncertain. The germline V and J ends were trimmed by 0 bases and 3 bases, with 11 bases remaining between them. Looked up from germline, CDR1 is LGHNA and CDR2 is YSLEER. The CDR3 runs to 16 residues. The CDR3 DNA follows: TGCGCCAGCAGCCAAGAATCTAGAGGTTACACCGGGGAGCTGTTTTTT. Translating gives CASSQESRGYTGELFF.

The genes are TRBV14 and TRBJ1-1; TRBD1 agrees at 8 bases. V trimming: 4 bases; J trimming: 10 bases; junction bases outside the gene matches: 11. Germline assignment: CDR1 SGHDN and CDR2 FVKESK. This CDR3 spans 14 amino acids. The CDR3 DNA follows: TGTGCCAGCAGCCCAGGACAGGGAAGTGTGGCAGCTTTCTTT. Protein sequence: CASSPGQGSVAAFF.

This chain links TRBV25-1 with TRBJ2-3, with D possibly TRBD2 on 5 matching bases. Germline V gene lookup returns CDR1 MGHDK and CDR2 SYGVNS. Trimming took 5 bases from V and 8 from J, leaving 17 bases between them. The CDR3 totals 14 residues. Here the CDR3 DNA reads TGTGCCAGCAGTCCTCCGAGAGGGATGGGTACGCAGTATTTT. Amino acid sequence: CASSPPRGMGTQYF. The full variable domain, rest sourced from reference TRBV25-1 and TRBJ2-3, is EADIYQTPRYLVIGTGKKITLECSQTMGHDKMYWYQQDPGMELHLIHYSYGVNSTEKGDLSSESTVSRIRTEHFPLTLESARPSHTSQYLCASSPPRGMGTQYFGPGTRLTVL.

The CDR3 DNA reads TGTGCCAGCAGCTTCCTAGGGAGGACAGATACGCAGTATTTT. It encodes CASSFLGRTDTQYF. The rearrangement uses TRBV7-3 and TRBJ2-3; a weak D match, TRBD2 (6 bases). With 3 bases removed from V and 3 bases from J, the gap between germline ends came to 10 bases. The CDR3 consists of 14 residues. Germline assignment: CDR1 SGHTA and CDR2 FQGTGA.

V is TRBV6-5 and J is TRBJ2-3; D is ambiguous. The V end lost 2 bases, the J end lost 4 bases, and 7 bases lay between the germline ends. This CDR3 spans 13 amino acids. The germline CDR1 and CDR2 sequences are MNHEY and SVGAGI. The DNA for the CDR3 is TGTGCCAGCAGTTACCCGAGTTCAGATACGCAGTATTTT. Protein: CASSYPSSDTQYF.

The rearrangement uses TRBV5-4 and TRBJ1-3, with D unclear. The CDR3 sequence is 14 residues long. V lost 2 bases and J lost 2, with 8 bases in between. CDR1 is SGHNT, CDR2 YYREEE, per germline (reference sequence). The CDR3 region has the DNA TGTGCCAGCAGCTTAGAACAGACTGGAAACACCATATATTTT. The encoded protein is CASSLEQTGNTIYF.